The 2 T cell receptor beta chains listed next were all sequenced from one sample in a study of T cell changes during pregnancy in multiple sclerosis (dated by TCRdb to between 2017 and 2020). Library generation was performed with the immunoSEQ multiplex PCR assay. Imported from immuneACCESS, the table was reduced by TCRdb to in-frame sequences with V and J called. These copies leave out some clones; in studies compared against another copy, an unresolved V gene accounts for under half, and the cause of the remainder is not known. In all, the sample holds about 77,000 clones, and around 91% of those were seen once. Together, the top ten hold 1.9% of the sample. The sample was peripheral blood, taken before pregnancy. The receptor set was obtained from a female donor with multiple sclerosis, enrolled in a pregnancy study.

This chain joins TRBV7-9 and TRBJ1-3; D gene ambiguous. Germline CDR1 and CDR2: SEHNR and FQNEAQ (reference sequence). CDR3 length: 17 amino acids. Trimming shortened V by 1 base and J by 0 bases, and 13 bases separated the two germline ends. CDR3 DNA: TGTGCCAGCAGCTTAGGAGTAGCAGCCATCTCTGGAAACACCATATATTTT. Its protein is CASSLGVAAISGNTIYF.

The chain has TRBV7-6 and TRBJ2-2, with 8 bases matching TRBD2. The germline V gene encodes CDR1 SGHVS and CDR2 FNYEAQ. Trimming removed 6 bases from V and 2 bases from J; junction bases left unmatched: 8. This CDR3 region has 16 residues. The CDR3 sequence is CASSYGGGTNTGELFF. The CDR3, as DNA: TGTGCCAGCAGTTACGGGGGGGGCACTAACACCGGGGAGCTGTTTTTT.